This T cell receptor beta chain was recovered during a study of blood T cell repertoires in COVID-19. Assay: immunoSEQ multiplex PCR; the TCRdb copy retains only in-frame clones and omits some. In the table there are about 150,000 clones, approximately 80% of which are singletons. The CDR3 has 16 amino acids. In germline, CDR1 is SGHVT, CDR2 SQSDAQ. J lost 4 bases, V lost 4 bases, and 9 bases had no gene match. The sequenced material came from peripheral blood. V usage is TRBV7-4 and J usage is TRBJ1-4; 7 bases match TRBD1. The receptor was derived from a man between 60 and 70 years old with acute or convalescent COVID-19. This CDR3 is CASSSPPGQLNEKLFF. The DNA of the CDR3 is TGTGCCAGCAGCTCTCCCCCGGGACAGCTTAATGAAAAACTGTTTTTT.